This paragraph reports one TCR beta chain. Its target is not known. TCRdb re-analysed the 5' RACE reads in MiXCR, keeping a single row per CDR3 protein. The table lists about 210,000 distinct CDR3 sequences, around 25% of them singletons, with over 9.5% in the top ten. This sample stems from a study of T-cell memory formation after mild COVID-19. Study-wide findings and caveats: Mostly located in CM and EM were contracting CD4+ clones, with contracting CD8+ clones located in EMRA. Specificity for SARS-CoV-2 was not confirmed among the second-wave clones peaking on day 37.

This CDR3 spans 17 amino acids. From germline, CDR1 is SGHDN and CDR2 FVKESK. V trimming: 1 base; J trimming: 2 bases; junction bases outside the gene matches: 4. The V and J genes are TRBV14 and TRBJ2-5; 13 bases line up with TRBD2. The sample consisted of PBMCs or a T cell subset sorted from them (not recorded which). The sequence came from an adult woman who had mild COVID-19 (a few samples of this study predate the infection). Cell type and time point are not known. Here the CDR3 reads CASSQARGLAGQETQYF. CDR3 coding DNA: TGTGCCAGCAGCCAAGCCCGGGGACTAGCGGGACAAGAGACCCAGTACTTC.